This TCR beta chain was identified in a study of cytomegalovirus exposure and HLA in healthy donors. The length of the CDR3 is 14 residues. Per germline, CDR1 SGDLS and CDR2 YYNGEE. V was pared by 0 bases and J by 3 bases, with 0 bases of the junction left unmatched. The study ran its PCR with 60 Vbeta and 13 Jbeta primers. The method was immunoSEQ multiplex PCR; TCRdb's version includes in-frame clones alone and lacks a portion of them. Here the sample spans 99,000 or so clones, roughly 15% being singletons. General study points: In vitro work confirmed that a few CMV-associated chains recognize CMV antigens. Association of a missense DCLRE1C variant with TCR beta V- and J-gene trimming was reported in a later analysis.

This clone was seen only a few times. Antigen specificity is unknown. V is TRBV9 and J is TRBJ2-7; 10 bases are a match to TRBD2. Source material: PBMCs. This receptor was obtained from a female donor in good health and CMV-seronegative. CDR3 sequence reads: CASSVGLAGYEQYF. Written as DNA, the CDR3 is TGTGCCAGCAGCGTAGGACTAGCGGGCTACGAGCAGTACTTC.